This T cell receptor (beta chain) was obtained from a study of blood T cell repertoires in COVID-19. Across the study: Spain, Italy and the United States supplied samples that represented acute and convalescent COVID-19.

The germline V and J ends were trimmed by 4 bases and 4 bases, with 6 bases remaining between them. The CDR3 is 13 residues long. CDR1 is SGHDT and CDR2 is YYEEEE in the germline V gene. As handled by the study authors: Researchers report that nucleated cell counts were estimated from reference gene primer amplification. Only in-frame clones appear in the TCRdb table, and some are missing; sequencing was by immunoSEQ multiplex PCR. V and J calls and clone size are those listed in that table; D and trimming were worked out from the DNA. The table shows roughly 57,000 clones, with around 70% occurring only once.

Sequencing was performed on peripheral blood. The V call is TRBV5-6, the J call TRBJ2-6; D remains unclear. The receptor was isolated from an older woman with acute or convalescent COVID-19. This CDR3 reads CASSPQGANVLTF. The CDR3 bases are TGTGCCAGCAGCCCCCAGGGGGCCAACGTCCTGACTTTC.